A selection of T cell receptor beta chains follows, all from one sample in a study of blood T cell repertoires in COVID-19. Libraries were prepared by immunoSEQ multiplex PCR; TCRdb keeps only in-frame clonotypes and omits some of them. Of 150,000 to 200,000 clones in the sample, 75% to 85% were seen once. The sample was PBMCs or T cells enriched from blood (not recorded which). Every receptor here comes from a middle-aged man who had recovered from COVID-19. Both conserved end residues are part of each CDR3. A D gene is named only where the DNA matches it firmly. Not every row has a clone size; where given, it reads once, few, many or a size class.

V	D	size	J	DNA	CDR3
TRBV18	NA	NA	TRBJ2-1	TGTGCCAGCTCACTTTACAGGGAGGGTGAGCAGTTCTTC	CASSLYREGEQFF
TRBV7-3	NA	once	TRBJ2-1	TGTGCCAGCAGCTTACTCGGCGGGACGAGCTCCTACAATGAGCAGTTCTTC	CASSLLGGTSSYNEQFF
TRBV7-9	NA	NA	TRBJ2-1	TGTGCCAGCCGACCCCCGTTCGGGACACACAATGAGCAGTTCTTC	CASRPPFGTHNEQFF
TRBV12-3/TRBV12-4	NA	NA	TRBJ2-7	TGTGCCAGCAGTCAGCGGTACGAGCAGTACTTC	CASSQRYEQYF
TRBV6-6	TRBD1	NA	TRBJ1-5	TGTGCCAGCAGTCGGGACAGGGGGGAATATATCCGCAATCAGCCCCAGCATTTT	CASSRDRGEYIRNQPQHF
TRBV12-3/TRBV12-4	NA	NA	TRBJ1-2	TGTGCCAGCGCCACAGCTAACTATGGCTACACCTTC	CASATANYGYTF
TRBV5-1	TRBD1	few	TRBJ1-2	TGCGCCAGCAGCTTGGGTTCGGGACAGGGTGGCTACACCTTC	CASSLGSGQGGYTF
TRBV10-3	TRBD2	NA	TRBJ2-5	TGTGCCATCAGTGAGGAATTGGGGCGGGGGGGATCTATGGAGACCCAGTACTTC	CAISEELGRGGSMETQYF
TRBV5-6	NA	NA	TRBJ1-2	TGTGCCAGCAGCCGTTGGGTCAGGGAGGCGGGGGGCTACACCTTC	CASSRWVREAGGYTF
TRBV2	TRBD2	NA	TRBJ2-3	TGTGCCAGCAGTTGGAGAGCGGGGGGCCAGGATACGCAGTATTTT	CASSWRAGGQDTQYF
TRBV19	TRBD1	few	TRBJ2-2	TGTGCCAGCGACAGGGCGGCCACCGGGGAGCTGTTTTTT	CASDRAATGELFF
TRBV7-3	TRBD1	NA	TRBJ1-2	TGTGCCAGCAGCCCTCAGACAGGGGGCGTCTATGGCTACACCTTC	CASSPQTGGVYGYTF
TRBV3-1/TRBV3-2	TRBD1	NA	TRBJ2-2	TGTGCCAGCAGCCGGAATACAGGGGCGAGGGCCGGGGAGCTGTTTTTT	CASSRNTGARAGELFF
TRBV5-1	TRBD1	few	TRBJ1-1	TGCGCCAGCAGGGGACAGGGGGACACTGAAGCTTTCTTT	CASRGQGDTEAFF
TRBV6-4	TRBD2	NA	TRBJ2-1	TGTGCCAGCAGTGACGGGCGGGGGGAGTACAATGAGCAGTTCTTC	CASSDGRGEYNEQFF
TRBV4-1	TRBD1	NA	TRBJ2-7	TGCGCCAGCAGCCAAGGATCTGAAGGGGGCTACAAGCAGTACTTC	CASSQGSEGGYKQYF
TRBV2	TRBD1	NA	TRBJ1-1	TGTGCCAGCAGTGAAAGACAGGGGTGGACTGAAGCTTTCTTT	CASSERQGWTEAFF
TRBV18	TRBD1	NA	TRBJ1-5	TGTGCCAGCTCATCGGCTGGACAGGCACCCCTAAGCAATCAGCCCCAGCATTTT	CASSSAGQAPLSNQPQHF
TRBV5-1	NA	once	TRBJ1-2	TGCGCCAGCAGCTCATCAGGAAACTATGGCTACACCTTC	CASSSSGNYGYTF
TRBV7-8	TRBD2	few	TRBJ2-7	TGTGCCAGCAGCTTCAGTTGGTCTAGCGGGGGATACGAGCAGTACTTC	CASSFSWSSGGYEQYF
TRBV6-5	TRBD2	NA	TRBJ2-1	TGTGCCAGCAGTTCGGGGGGACCCTACAATGAGCAGTTCTTC	CASSSGGPYNEQFF
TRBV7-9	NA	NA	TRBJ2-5	TGTGCCAGCAGCTTACCCCTAGAGATGGAGACCCAGTACTTC	CASSLPLEMETQYF
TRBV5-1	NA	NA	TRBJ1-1	TGCGCCAGCAGCCTTAGTGGGAGGGGCGGAAGAACTGAAGCTTTCTTT	CASSLSGRGGRTEAFF
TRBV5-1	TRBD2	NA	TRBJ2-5	TGCGCCAGCAGCATGACTAGCGGGGGGCTGTGGGAGACCCAGTACTTC	CASSMTSGGLWETQYF
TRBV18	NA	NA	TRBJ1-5	TGTGCCAGCTCACCATCAGGGAGGCAGGATCAGCCCCAGCATTTT	CASSPSGRQDQPQHF
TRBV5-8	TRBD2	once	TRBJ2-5	TGTGCCAGCAGCTTCGATGCTGGGAGGGGGACCCAGTACTTC	CASSFDAGRGTQYF
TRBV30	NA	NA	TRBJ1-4	TGTGCCTGGGGGCAGGGGACTAATGAAAAACTGTTTTTT	CAWGQGTNEKLFF
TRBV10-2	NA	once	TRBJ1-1	TGCGCCAGCGCCGGGGGGAGTAACTCTAACACTGAAGCTTTCTTT	CASAGGSNSNTEAFF